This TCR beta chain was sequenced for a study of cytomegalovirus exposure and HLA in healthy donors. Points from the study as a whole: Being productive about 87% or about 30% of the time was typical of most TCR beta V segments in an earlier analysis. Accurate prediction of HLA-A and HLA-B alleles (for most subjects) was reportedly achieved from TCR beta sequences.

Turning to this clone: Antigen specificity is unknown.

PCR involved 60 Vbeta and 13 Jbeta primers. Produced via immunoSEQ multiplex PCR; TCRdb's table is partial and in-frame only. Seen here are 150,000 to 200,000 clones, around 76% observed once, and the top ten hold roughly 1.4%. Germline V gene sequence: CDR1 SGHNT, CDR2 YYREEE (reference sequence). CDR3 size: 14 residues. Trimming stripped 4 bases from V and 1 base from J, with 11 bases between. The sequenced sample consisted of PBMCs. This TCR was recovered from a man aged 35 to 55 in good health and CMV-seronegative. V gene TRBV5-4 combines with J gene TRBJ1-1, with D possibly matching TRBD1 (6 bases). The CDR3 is CASSPLDRNTEAFF. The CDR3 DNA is TGTGCCAGCAGCCCATTGGACAGGAACACTGAAGCTTTCTTT.